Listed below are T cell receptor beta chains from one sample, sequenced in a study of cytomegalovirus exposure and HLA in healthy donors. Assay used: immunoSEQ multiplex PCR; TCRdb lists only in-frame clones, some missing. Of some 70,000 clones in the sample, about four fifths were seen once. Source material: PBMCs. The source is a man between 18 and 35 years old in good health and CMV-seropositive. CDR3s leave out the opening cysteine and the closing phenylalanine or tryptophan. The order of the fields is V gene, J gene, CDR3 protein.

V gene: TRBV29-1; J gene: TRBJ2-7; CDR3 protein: SAAGDTYEQY
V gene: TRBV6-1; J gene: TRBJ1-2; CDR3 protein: ASSGGQGDGYT
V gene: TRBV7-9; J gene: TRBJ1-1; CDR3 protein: ASSSRGGSTEAF
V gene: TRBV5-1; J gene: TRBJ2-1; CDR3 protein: ASSWGWDRLYNEQF
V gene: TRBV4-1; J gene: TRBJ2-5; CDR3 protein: ASSHGAGGGEETQY
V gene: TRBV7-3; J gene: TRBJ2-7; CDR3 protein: ASSRSGGDYEQY
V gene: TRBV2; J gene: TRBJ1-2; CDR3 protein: ASSPGTDYGYT
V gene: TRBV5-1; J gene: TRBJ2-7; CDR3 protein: ASSLEPGGRYEQY
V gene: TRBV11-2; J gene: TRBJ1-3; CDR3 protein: ASSPLRTGAGNTIY
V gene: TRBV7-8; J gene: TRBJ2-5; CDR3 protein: ASSLEGAGGGETQY
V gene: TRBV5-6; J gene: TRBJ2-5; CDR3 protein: ASSPSGGVETQY
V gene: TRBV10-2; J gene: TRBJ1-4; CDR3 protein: ASSESKGFGEKLF